Each of the 24 T cell receptor beta chains below was sequenced from the same sample in a study of CXCR3-negative and CXCR3-positive naive CD8 T cells. All TRB cDNA libraries came from 5' RACE performed with UMI labels. TCRdb re-called the 5' RACE reads and shows each CDR3 protein once, DNA omitted. The listing records over 35,000 distinct CDR3 sequences. The source material was naive CXCR3- CD8+ T cells from blood. Subset reported: CD45RO-CCR7+CD27+CD95- naive CD8+ T cells lacking CXCR3 (TNR3-). The receptors come from a human donor in good health. Some clones in this sample may be carry-over from other donors' samples.

This chain links TRBV12-3 or TRBV12-4 with TRBJ1-1. The CDR3 length is 13 residues. CDR3 sequence reads: CASSVDSSPEAFF.

The chain recombines TRBV29-1 with TRBJ1-2. Germline assignment: CDR1 SQVTM and CDR2 ANQGSEA. The CDR3 loop spans 13 amino acids. This CDR3 reads CSVEDTVDYGYTF.

The chain couples TRBV30 to TRBJ1-2; without DNA, the TCRdb call of TRBD1 cannot be checked. CDR3 length equals 15 residues. Germline CDR1 and CDR2: GTSNPN and SVGIG (reference sequence). The CDR3 reads CAWSRDSSPIGGYTF.

The CDR3 loop is CASSEVKFFSYEQYF. The chain links TRBV28 to TRBJ2-7. Germline CDR1 MDHEN, CDR2 SYDVKM. The length of the CDR3 is 15 residues.

The CDR3 sequence is CASSYPGTYEQYF. The V call is TRBV6-2 or TRBV6-3, the J call TRBJ2-7; TCRdb proposes TRBD1, but this gene call is untestable without DNA. The CDR3 runs 13 residues. Germline V lookup: CDR1 MNHEY, CDR2 SVGEGT.

This rearrangement joins TRBV4-2 to TRBJ2-7; checking the TCRdb D call of TRBD1 is not possible without DNA. The germline CDR1 and CDR2 sequences are LGHNA and YNFKEQ. This CDR3 has 15 residues. The CDR3 loop is CASSQETGEFYEQYF.

The chain links TRBV29-1 to TRBJ2-7; the TRBD1 assignment by TCRdb is unverifiable without DNA. The CDR3 consists of 16 residues. Germline-derived CDR1 and CDR2 are SQVTM and ANQGSEA. Here the CDR3 reads CSVGGDMTGFAYEQYF.

The chain links TRBV7-9 to TRBJ2-7. Germline-derived CDR1 and CDR2 are SEHNR and FQNEAQ (reference sequence). The CDR3 length is 12 residues. CDR3 region: CASSLVKPEQYF.

The chain links TRBV12-3 or TRBV12-4 to TRBJ2-5; there is no DNA to check the TCRdb D call of TRBD2. This CDR3 is built from 18 residues. This chain's CDR3 is CASSFMGVVAGGQETQYF.

V gene TRBV12-3 or TRBV12-4 combines with J gene TRBJ2-7; with no DNA, the TCRdb D assignment of TRBD1 cannot be verified. The CDR3 sequence is 12 residues long. CDR3 loop: CASSYGASEQYF.

V is TRBV28 and J is TRBJ2-5; the TRBD2 assignment by TCRdb is unverifiable without DNA. Germline assignment: CDR1 MDHEN and CDR2 SYDVKM. The CDR3 runs 17 residues. The CDR3 loop reads CASSFPSQSGLQETQYF.

The CDR3 sequence is CATISGRGVGEQYF. The chain employs TRBV6-5 and TRBJ2-7; without DNA, the TCRdb call of TRBD1 cannot be checked. This CDR3 has 14 amino acids. From germline, CDR1 is MNHEY and CDR2 SVGAGI.

This sequence joins TRBV9 and TRBJ2-1; TCRdb selects TRBD2, and the lack of DNA leaves this call unchecked. The CDR3 runs to 15 residues. Looked up from germline, CDR1 is SGDLS and CDR2 is YYNGEE. The CDR3 spells CASSARTSGSDEQFF. The full variable domain, in which reference TRBV9 and TRBJ2-1 provide the parts outside the CDR3, is DSGVTQTPKHLITATGQRVTLRCSPRSGDLSVYWYQQSLDQGLQFLIQYYNGEERAKGNILERFSAQQFPDLHSELNLSSLELGDSALYFCASSARTSGSDEQFFGPGTRLTVL.

This chain connects TRBV7-9 to TRBJ1-4; the D gene TCRdb calls, TRBD1, cannot be checked with no DNA. The CDR3 spans 16 residues. CDR1 and CDR2 from the germline V gene are SEHNR and FQNEAQ (reference sequence). CDR3 sequence reads: CASSLAHRVANEKLFF.

The chain joins TRBV12-3 or TRBV12-4 to TRBJ2-1; TCRdb picks TRBD2, but there is no DNA to check that call. The length of the CDR3 is 18 residues. The CDR3 sequence is CASIAGTSGGGHYNEQFF.

The rearrangement uses TRBV6-6 and TRBJ1-5; the TCRdb call, TRBD1, lacks DNA for checking. Germline V CDR1 and CDR2: MNHNY, SVGAGI (reference sequence). The CDR3 has 15 amino acids. The CDR3 loop reads CASNEDRGRVQPQHF.

This sequence joins TRBV20-1 and TRBJ2-7; TCRdb lists TRBD1, though no DNA is available to test this call. This CDR3 has 15 amino acids. Germline V gives CDR1 DFQATT, CDR2 SNEGSKA (reference sequence). The CDR3 here is CSARELGASSYEQYF.

V and J are TRBV6-4 and TRBJ1-6; there is no DNA to check the TCRdb D call of TRBD1. CDR1 and CDR2 (germline): MRHNA, SNTAGT. This CDR3 comprises 14 residues. The CDR3 sequence is CASRGGYPNSPLHF.

This sequence joins TRBV5-1 and TRBJ2-7; absent DNA, TCRdb's TRBD1 call cannot be checked. The CDR3 extends over 12 amino acids. CDR1 is SGHRS, CDR2 YFSETQ, per germline. CDR3 region: CASSRGTYEQYF.

The chain carries TRBV12-3 or TRBV12-4 and TRBJ2-1; TCRdb proposes TRBD2, but this gene call is untestable without DNA. The CDR3 length is 12 residues. This CDR3 reads CASLATYNEQFF.

The chain combines TRBV5-1 with TRBJ2-7; TCRdb names TRBD1, which stays unverified in the absence of DNA. The V gene's germline CDR1 is SGHRS and CDR2 YFSETQ. The CDR3 covers 13 residues. The CDR3 loop reads CASINDREGEQYF.

This chain links TRBV6-4 with TRBJ2-3; TCRdb reports TRBD2, a call that lacks DNA to check it against. The CDR3 contains 16 residues. CDR1 and CDR2 from the germline V gene are MRHNA and SNTAGT. CDR3 residues: CASSESSGVPTDTQYF.

The chain has TRBV20-1 and TRBJ2-7; TCRdb reports TRBD1, a call that lacks DNA to check it against. CDR3 length: 15 residues. CDR1 is DFQATT, CDR2 SNEGSKA, per germline (reference sequence). The chain's CDR3 is CSAREWDRSSYEQYF.

This chain joins TRBV20-1 and TRBJ1-1; as DNA is missing, the TRBD1 call by TCRdb cannot be tested. Germline CDR1 reads DFQATT; CDR2 reads SNEGSKA (reference sequence). This CDR3 contains 14 residues. CDR3 protein: CSATPDRGNTEAFF.